Each of the 2 T cell receptor beta chains below was sequenced from the same sample in a study of T cells in pancreatic ductal adenocarcinoma. Surgery without prior neoadjuvant therapy was the treatment of the selected pancreatic ductal adenocarcinoma patients. Profiling relied on immunoSEQ multiplex PCR, and the TCRdb table lists in-frame clones only, not all of them. Of approximately 11,000 clones in the sample, approximately 90% were seen once. Sequences were obtained from PBMCs. These receptors were collected from a human donor with pancreatic ductal adenocarcinoma.

The chain employs TRBV5-1 and TRBJ2-1; TRBD2 agrees at 12 bases. The CDR3 sequence is 14 residues long. Germline V CDR1 and CDR2: SGHRS, YFSETQ. V gave up 0 bases and J gave up 9 bases; unmatched junction bases: 1. In DNA form, the CDR3 reads TGCGCCAGCAGCTTGGGACTAGCGGGGGTTGAGCAGTTCTTC. The encoded protein is CASSLGLAGVEQFF.

The V and J genes are TRBV20-1 and TRBJ1-2; D remains unclear. The germline V gene encodes CDR1 DFQATT and CDR2 SNEGSKA (reference sequence). Trimming cost V 6 bases and J 7 bases, with 12 bases left between them. This CDR3 contains 11 residues. For the CDR3, the DNA is TGCAGTGCATCCGTGGTACGTGGCTACACCTTC. Translation gives CSASVVRGYTF.